This record looks at one T cell receptor beta chain sequence and its context. Original analysis: For nucleated cells, counts were estimated from reference gene primer amplification. The repertoire was sequenced with immunoSEQ multiplex PCR; TCRdb's copy has only in-frame clones and lacks some. V and J calls and clone size are as listed in that table; D and trimming were resolved from the DNA. The sample records about 200,000 clones, 86% being singletons. These data are taken from a study of blood T cell repertoires in COVID-19. In the study overall: Nucleic acid was either cDNA or gDNA, and it came from T cells, B-cell-depleted T cells, or PBMCs.

V was clipped by 2 bases and J by 4 bases, with 12 bases between them. The CDR3 extends over 15 amino acids. The germline CDR1 and CDR2 sequences are SGDLS and YYNGEE. While infection was still active, Seattle patients were enrolled and then followed longitudinally. The clonotype comes from a woman in her forties or fifties with COVID-19, enrolled during active disease. This chain connects TRBV9 to TRBJ1-4, with a tentative D call TRBD1 (6 bases). Sequences were obtained from peripheral blood. Written as DNA, the CDR3 is TGTGCCAGCAGCGTGTCAGGGGTTCTTAATGAAAAACTGTTTTTT. It is translated as CASSVSGVLNEKLFF.